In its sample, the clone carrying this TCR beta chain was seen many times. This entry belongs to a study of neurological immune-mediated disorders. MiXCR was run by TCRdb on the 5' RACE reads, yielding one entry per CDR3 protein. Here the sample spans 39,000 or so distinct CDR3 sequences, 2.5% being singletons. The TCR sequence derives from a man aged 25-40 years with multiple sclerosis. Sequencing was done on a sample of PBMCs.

CDR3 residues: CASRRKRDPGGNEQFF. CDR3 nucleotides: TGTGCCAGCAGAAGGAAGCGGGATCCCGGGGGGAATGAGCAGTTCTTC. The V gene is TRBV7-2, the J gene TRBJ2-1, with TRBD2 matching over 7 bases. Per germline, CDR1 SGHTA and CDR2 FQGNSA. With V trimmed by 6 bases and J by 7 bases, 15 bases remained unmatched. The CDR3 sequence is 16 residues long.